This note documents a single TCR beta chain sequence. The data were produced by immunoSEQ multiplex PCR, yet TCRdb's version contains in-frame clones alone and is incomplete. The table records some 170,000 clones, roughly 80% of them present only once. After removal of 7 bases from V and 5 bases from J, the junction contained 3 bases not matched to a gene. The CDR3 consists of 13 residues. Germline CDR1 SGHRS, CDR2 YFSETQ. The entry originates in a study of blood T cell repertoires in COVID-19. J is TRBJ2-5 and V is TRBV5-1; 12 bases align to TRBD2. The sequencing sample was made of peripheral blood. This clonotype was sampled from a man in his 60s with acute or convalescent COVID-19. The CDR3 sequence is CASAGTSGETQYF. CDR3 coding DNA: TGCGCCAGCGCCGGGACTAGCGGGGAGACCCAGTACTTC.